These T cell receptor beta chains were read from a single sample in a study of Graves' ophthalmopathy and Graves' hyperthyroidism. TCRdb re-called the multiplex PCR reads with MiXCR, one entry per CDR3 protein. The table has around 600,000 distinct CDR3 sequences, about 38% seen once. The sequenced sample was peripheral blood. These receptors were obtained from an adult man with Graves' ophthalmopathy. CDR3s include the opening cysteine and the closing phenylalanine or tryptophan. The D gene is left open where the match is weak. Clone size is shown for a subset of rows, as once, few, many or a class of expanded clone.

CDR3: CASSLVGSGKAYEQYF
DNA: TGTGCCAGCAGCTTAGTTGGTAGCGGCAAAGCCTACGAGCAGTACTTC
V: TRBV7-9
size: .
length: 16
J: TRBJ2-7
D: .

CDR3: CATSEGALSSYEQYF
DNA: TGTGCCACCAGTGAGGGGGCTCTTTCCTCCTACGAGCAGTACTTC
V: TRBV24-1
size: many
length: 15
J: TRBJ2-7
D: .

CDR3: CASSLTGTTSGANVLTF
DNA: TGCGCCAGCAGCTTGACAGGGACAACCTCTGGGGCCAACGTCCTGACTTTC
V: TRBV5-1
size: .
length: 17
J: TRBJ2-6
D: .

CDR3: CASSKGAGVTGELFF
DNA: TGTGCCAGCAGCAAGGGGGCAGGGGTCACCGGGGAGCTGTTTTTT
V: TRBV25-1
size: .
length: 15
J: TRBJ2-2
D: TRBD1

CDR3: CASTDEGRPNYGYTF
DNA: TGTGCCAGCACGGACGAGGGACGGCCAAACTATGGCTACACCTTC
V: TRBV6-1
size: .
length: 15
J: TRBJ1-2
D: .

CDR3: CASTRWTGRQETQYF
DNA: TGTGCCAGCACCAGATGGACAGGGCGCCAAGAGACCCAGTACTTC
V: TRBV11-3
size: few
length: 15
J: TRBJ2-5
D: TRBD1

CDR3: CAIRQNEQYF
DNA: TGTGCCATCAGGCAAAATGAGCAGTACTTC
V: TRBV10-3
size: .
length: 10
J: TRBJ2-7
D: .

CDR3: CSARPSRGRNYEQYF
DNA: TGCAGTGCTAGACCAAGCCGGGGCAGAAACTACGAGCAGTACTTC
V: TRBV20-1
size: few
length: 15
J: TRBJ2-7
D: .

CDR3: CASSLLRFPYEQYF
DNA: TGTGCCAGCAGCTTGCTCAGGTTTCCCTACGAGCAGTACTTC
V: TRBV5-5
size: .
length: 14
J: TRBJ2-7
D: .

CDR3: CAGTGTHHEQYF
DNA: TGTGCCGGAACCGGGACCCATCACGAGCAGTACTTC
V: TRBV6-6
size: .
length: 12
J: TRBJ2-7
D: .

CDR3: CSATPGDTF
DNA: TGCAGCGCCACACCAGGGGATACCTTC
V: TRBV29-1
size: once
length: 9
J: TRBJ1-2
D: .

CDR3: CASSSRVQKTQYF
DNA: TGTGCCAGCAGCAGTCGGGTGCAAAAGACCCAGTACTTC
V: TRBV7-2
size: .
length: 13
J: TRBJ2-5
D: .

CDR3: CASSETPGTSPWIEQYF
DNA: TGTGCCAGCAGTGAAACTCCCGGGACTAGTCCGTGGATCGAGCAGTACTTC
V: TRBV25-1
size: once
length: 17
J: TRBJ2-7
D: TRBD2

CDR3: CSARADSARGPLHF
DNA: TGCAGTGCTAGAGCGGACAGCGCTAGGGGACCCCTCCACTTT
V: TRBV20-1
size: many
length: 14
J: TRBJ1-6
D: .

CDR3: CASRQFLNSPLHF
DNA: TGTGCCAGCAGACAATTTCTGAATTCACCCCTCCACTTT
V: TRBV6-5
size: few
length: 13
J: TRBJ1-6
D: .

CDR3: CSARGVTGETEAFF
DNA: TGCAGTGCTAGAGGGGTTACAGGGGAAACTGAAGCTTTCTTT
V: TRBV20-1
size: many
length: 14
J: TRBJ1-1
D: TRBD1

CDR3: CASSDPGTLNTGELFF
DNA: TGTGCCAGCAGCGATCCCGGGACCCTGAACACCGGGGAGCTGTTTTTT
V: TRBV9
size: many
length: 16
J: TRBJ2-2
D: .

CDR3: CASSHGTGGTGELFF
DNA: TGTGCCAGCAGCCATGGGACAGGGGGCACCGGGGAGCTGTTTTTT
V: TRBV7-9
size: .
length: 15
J: TRBJ2-2
D: TRBD1

CDR3: CASRRQGSSYNSPLHF
DNA: TGTGCCAGCAGGAGACAGGGGAGCTCCTATAATTCACCCCTCCACTTT
V: TRBV12-3/TRBV12-4
size: many
length: 16
J: TRBJ1-6
D: TRBD1

CDR3: CATSDLRALYSNQPQHF
DNA: TGTGCCACCAGTGATTTGCGGGCACTATATAGCAATCAGCCCCAGCATTTT
V: TRBV24-1
size: .
length: 17
J: TRBJ1-5
D: .

CDR3: CASSSTTGFAEAFF
DNA: TGTGCCAGCAGTTCGACCACAGGGTTCGCTGAAGCTTTCTTT
V: TRBV12-3/TRBV12-4
size: many
length: 14
J: TRBJ1-1
D: .

CDR3: CATSSSGLPPDEQFF
DNA: TGTGCCACCAGCTCTAGTGGTTTGCCCCCGGATGAGCAGTTCTTC
V: TRBV24-1
size: .
length: 15
J: TRBJ2-1
D: .

CDR3: CASREGLQGAAFSGANVLTF
DNA: TGTGCCAGCAGGGAAGGCCTCCAGGGGGCAGCCTTCTCTGGGGCCAACGTCCTGACTTTC
V: TRBV7-9
size: many
length: 20
J: TRBJ2-6
D: TRBD1

CDR3: CAISESRPQETQYF
DNA: TGTGCCATCAGTGAGTCCAGGCCCCAAGAGACCCAGTACTTC
V: TRBV10-3
size: many
length: 14
J: TRBJ2-5
D: .

CDR3: CASSHYIGRNEKLFF
DNA: TGTGCCAGCAGCCATTACATAGGACGTAATGAAAAACTGTTTTTT
V: TRBV4-2
size: many
length: 15
J: TRBJ1-4
D: .

CDR3: CASGPGLNGELFF
DNA: TGTGCCAGCGGCCCCGGGTTGAACGGGGAGCTGTTTTTT
V: TRBV2
size: .
length: 13
J: TRBJ2-2
D: .

CDR3: CASSIGVRIRPAEAFF
DNA: TGTGCCAGTAGTATAGGGGTTCGGATTCGCCCAGCTGAAGCTTTCTTT
V: TRBV19
size: many
length: 16
J: TRBJ1-1
D: .